The rows below give T cell receptor beta chains drawn from one sample of a study of long-term antiretroviral therapy in people with HIV. This table comes from immunoSEQ multiplex PCR, and its TCRdb copy is limited to in-frame clones, with some not included. Altogether 11,000 or so clones are present, roughly 80% being singletons, with the ten largest covering approximately 10%. Source: unsorted PBMCs, taken 0.8 years before starting antiretroviral therapy. Every receptor here comes from a woman aged 40 to 55 with HIV. Both conserved end residues are part of each CDR3. The D gene is left open where the match is weak. Size tells how often a clone was seen (once, few, many) or the class of an expanded clone, and some rows leave it out.

cdr3_aa: CAILAISEQFF
cdr3_nt: TGTGCCATACTAGCTATTAGTGAGCAGTTCTTC
j_call: TRBJ2-1
clone_size: .
d_call: .
v_call: TRBV10-3

cdr3_aa: CASSYSRSNQPQHF
cdr3_nt: TGTGCCAGCAGTTACTCCCGGTCCAATCAGCCCCAGCATTTT
j_call: TRBJ1-5
clone_size: .
d_call: .
v_call: TRBV6-6

cdr3_aa: CASSLRRTVGEKLFF
cdr3_nt: TGTGCCAGCAGCTTACGGCGGACAGTGGGTGAAAAACTGTTTTTT
j_call: TRBJ1-4
clone_size: .
d_call: .
v_call: TRBV7-8

cdr3_aa: CASSRRDSSYEQYF
cdr3_nt: TGCGCCAGCAGCAGGCGGGACAGCTCCTACGAGCAGTACTTC
j_call: TRBJ2-7
clone_size: .
d_call: .
v_call: TRBV4-1

cdr3_aa: CASSIVMDDEQYF
cdr3_nt: TGTGCCAGTAGTATAGTAATGGATGACGAGCAGTACTTC
j_call: TRBJ2-7
clone_size: .
d_call: .
v_call: TRBV19

cdr3_aa: CASSPLFRQDNDEAFF
cdr3_nt: TGTGCCAGCAGCCCTCTCTTTAGACAGGATAACGATGAAGCTTTCTTT
j_call: TRBJ1-1
clone_size: medium-sized
d_call: .
v_call: TRBV2

cdr3_aa: CASKLTPNYEQYF
cdr3_nt: TGTGCCAGCAAACTTACTCCGAACTACGAGCAGTACTTC
j_call: TRBJ2-7
clone_size: .
d_call: .
v_call: TRBV28

cdr3_aa: CASSHPSGPYNEQFF
cdr3_nt: TGTGCCAGCTCACACCCTAGCGGCCCTTACAATGAGCAGTTCTTC
j_call: TRBJ2-1
clone_size: .
d_call: TRBD2
v_call: TRBV18

cdr3_aa: CSVTSGTISDEQFF
cdr3_nt: TGCAGCGTAACTAGCGGGACGATCAGCGATGAGCAGTTCTTC
j_call: TRBJ2-1
clone_size: .
d_call: TRBD2
v_call: TRBV29-1

cdr3_aa: CASSQVGLAGETQYF
cdr3_nt: TGCGCCAGCAGCCAAGTGGGACTAGCGGGAGAGACCCAGTACTTC
j_call: TRBJ2-5
clone_size: .
d_call: TRBD2
v_call: TRBV4-1

cdr3_aa: CASRTSGSYEQYF
cdr3_nt: TGTGCCAGCAGGACTAGCGGCTCCTACGAGCAGTACTTC
j_call: TRBJ2-7
clone_size: few
d_call: TRBD2
v_call: TRBV6-1

cdr3_aa: CASRTGERSGNTIYF
cdr3_nt: TGTGCCAGCCGAACAGGGGAACGCTCTGGAAACACCATATATTTT
j_call: TRBJ1-3
clone_size: .
d_call: TRBD1
v_call: TRBV28

cdr3_aa: CATGVGANVLTF
cdr3_nt: TGTGCCACGGGAGTTGGGGCCAACGTCCTGACTTTC
j_call: TRBJ2-6
clone_size: .
d_call: .
v_call: TRBV19

cdr3_aa: CASSSSPWGYTF
cdr3_nt: TGTGCCAGCAGCTCGAGTCCCTGGGGCTACACCTTC
j_call: TRBJ1-2
clone_size: .
d_call: .
v_call: TRBV7-9

cdr3_aa: CASSPGLIQETQYF
cdr3_nt: TGTGCCAGCTCACCGGGACTGATACAAGAGACCCAGTACTTC
j_call: TRBJ2-5
clone_size: .
d_call: .
v_call: TRBV18

cdr3_aa: CASSFAGGLYNEQFF
cdr3_nt: TGTGCCAGCAGCTTTGCAGGGGGGCTATACAATGAGCAGTTCTTC
j_call: TRBJ2-1
clone_size: .
d_call: .
v_call: TRBV7-2